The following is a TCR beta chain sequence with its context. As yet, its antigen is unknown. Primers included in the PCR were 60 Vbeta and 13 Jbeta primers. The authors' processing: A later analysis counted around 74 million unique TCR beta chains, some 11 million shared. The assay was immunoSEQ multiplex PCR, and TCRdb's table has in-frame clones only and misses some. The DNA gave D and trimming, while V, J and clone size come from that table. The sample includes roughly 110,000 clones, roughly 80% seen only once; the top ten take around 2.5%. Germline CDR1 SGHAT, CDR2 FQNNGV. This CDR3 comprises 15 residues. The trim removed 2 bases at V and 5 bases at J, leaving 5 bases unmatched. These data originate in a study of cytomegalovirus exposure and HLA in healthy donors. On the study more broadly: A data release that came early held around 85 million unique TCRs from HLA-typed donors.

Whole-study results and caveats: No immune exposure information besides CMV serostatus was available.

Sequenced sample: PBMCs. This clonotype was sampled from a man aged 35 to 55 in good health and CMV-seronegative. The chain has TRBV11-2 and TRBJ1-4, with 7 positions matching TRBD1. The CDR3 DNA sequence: TGTGCCAGCAGCTTACGAGGACAGGTGAATGAAAAACTGTTTTTT. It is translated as CASSLRGQVNEKLFF.